Listed here is a single T cell receptor beta chain. The antigen is not known. This sample was taken from a study of CD8 T cells in ankylosing spondylitis. Study-level points and caveats: Several highly homologous variants made up a TCR beta motif, and this motif appeared characteristic of ankylosing spondylitis blood.

A single record per CDR3 protein comes from TCRdb applying MiXCR to the 5' RACE reads. The repertoire holds roughly 450,000 distinct CDR3 sequences, with 25% to 30% as singletons. This CDR3 has 15 residues. Trimming took off 0 bases at V and 0 bases at J, with 8 bases between the two ends. CDR1 WNHNN and CDR2 SYGVQD come from the germline V gene (reference sequence). Sequenced material: blood, either unsorted or a sorted T cell fraction (not recorded which). This receptor was taken from a male donor with ankylosing spondylitis. The chain employs TRBV10-1 and TRBJ2-5, with a tentative D call TRBD1 (5 bases). The CDR3 region is CASSESTRDQETQYF. The CDR3 DNA reads TGCGCCAGCAGTGAGTCGACCAGGGACCAAGAGACCCAGTACTTC.